A selection of T cell receptor beta chains follows, all from one sample in a study of response to subunit inactivated influenza vaccine. A single record per CDR3 protein comes from TCRdb applying MiXCR to the RT-PCR reads. The table lists 700,000 to 800,000 distinct CDR3 sequences, approximately 17% of them singletons. The source material was PBMCs from blood, sampled more than 4 days after vaccination. The receptors stem from a man in his fifties or sixties who received an inactivated influenza vaccine. Each CDR3 is given with its conserved first and last residue. Each record gives: J gene, D gene, V gene, clone size, CDR3 DNA, CDR3 protein. D genes are given only for firm matches. A clone size is listed for some rows: how often the clone was seen (once, few, many), or a class if it is expanded.

TRBJ2-5,NA,TRBV20-1,few,TGCAGTGCTAGAGGTATAGGCGGGATTGACGAGACCCAGTACTTC,CSARGIGGIDETQYF
TRBJ1-1,TRBD1,TRBV29-1,NA,TGCAGCGTTATCCTAAGACAGGGAGGTGAAGCTTTCTTT,CSVILRQGGEAFF
TRBJ1-1,TRBD1,TRBV20-1,many,TGCAGTGCTAGAAACTCCGGGACAGGGGGCACTGAAGCTTTCTTT,CSARNSGTGGTEAFF
TRBJ1-1,NA,TRBV12-3/TRBV12-4,NA,TGTGCCAGCAGTTCACTCCGGCAGACTGAAGCTTTCTTT,CASSSLRQTEAFF
TRBJ1-5,NA,TRBV30,few,TGTGCCTGGAGTGTAAGCCACTTGGGGTCCCAGCATTTT,CAWSVSHLGSQHF
TRBJ2-7,TRBD1,TRBV20-1,NA,TGCAGTGCCCCGACTGGACAGGGTCCCTACGAGCAGTACTTC,CSAPTGQGPYEQYF
TRBJ1-2,TRBD1,TRBV4-2,few,TGTGCCAGCAGCCAACAGGGGGAGGATAACTATGGCTACACCTTC,CASSQQGEDNYGYTF
TRBJ2-7,TRBD1,TRBV4-3,few,TGCGCCAGCAGCCCCTCGGACAGGGGGGGCTACGAGCAGTACTTC,CASSPSDRGGYEQYF
TRBJ2-7,NA,TRBV5-1,NA,TGCGCCAGCAGCTTGGATTGGGGAATTCAGGGCGAGCAGTACTTC,CASSLDWGIQGEQYF
TRBJ2-1,TRBD2,TRBV9,NA,TGTGCCAGCAGCGTAGGAAGCCGGGAGGACGATGAGCAGTTCTTC,CASSVGSREDDEQFF
TRBJ2-1,NA,TRBV10-3,NA,TGTGCCCCCCACGTTTATAGCGTATTCGGGTACAATGAGCAGTTCTTC,CAPHVYSVFGYNEQFF
TRBJ2-1,NA,TRBV4-3,NA,TGCGCCAGCAGCTCCCGGACCCTCTCCAATGAGCAGTTCTTC,CASSSRTLSNEQFF
TRBJ2-6,TRBD1,TRBV4-2,NA,TGTGCCAGCAGCCAAACCGGGACAGGGTCTTCTGGGGCCAACGTCCTGACTTTC,CASSQTGTGSSGANVLTF
TRBJ1-2,TRBD1,TRBV4-2,many,TGTGCCAGCAGCCAACCGGGACAGAGCTATGGCTACACCTTC,CASSQPGQSYGYTF
TRBJ2-7,NA,TRBV4-2,NA,TGTGCCAGCAGCCAAGGAGCGGAGGGAAACTACGAGCAGTACTTC,CASSQGAEGNYEQYF
TRBJ2-5,NA,TRBV28,few,TGTGCCAGCAGTTTATTCCGGGGGTGGGAGACCCAGTACTTC,CASSLFRGWETQYF